One sample yielded the 8 T cell receptor beta chains listed below, sequenced in a study of shared clonotypes between healthy human individuals. Naive CD8 cells, CD45RO-negative and positively selected for CCR7, excluded terminally differentiated effector memory CD45RA+ cells. Sequenced by immunoSEQ multiplex PCR; TCRdb stores in-frame clones only, minus some. The table includes approximately 590,000 clones, just under 97% detected once. Source material: naive CD8+ T cells sorted from blood. The receptors were sampled from a young woman in good health.

The gene calls are TRBV13 and TRBJ2-7; 8 bases line up with TRBD2. V was pared by 5 bases and J by 3 bases, with 9 bases of the junction left unmatched. Per germline, CDR1 PRHDT and CDR2 FYEKMQ (reference sequence). The CDR3 runs to 15 residues. The CDR3 reads CASSRPGLGSYEQYF. The CDR3 DNA is TGTGCCAGCAGCCGACCGGGACTAGGAAGCTACGAGCAGTACTTC.

The genes are TRBV5-5 and TRBJ2-5; D perhaps matches TRBD1 (6 bases). The CDR3 has 14 residues. Trimming shortened V by 6 bases and J by 6 bases, and 18 bases separated the two germline ends. Looked up from germline, CDR1 is SGHKS and CDR2 is YYEKEE (reference sequence). The CDR3 is CASTSLRQEQTQYF. DNA of the CDR3: TGTGCCAGCACCTCCCTCCGACAGGAACAGACCCAGTACTTC.

The chain links TRBV9 to TRBJ1-2; 8 bases map to TRBD1. The germline gives CDR1 SGDLS, CDR2 YYNGEE. Trimming at V came to 3 bases and at J to 4 bases, leaving 5 bases not matched to a gene. The CDR3 sequence is 14 residues long. CDR3 loop: CASSDGTGTYGYTF. In nucleotides, the CDR3 is TGTGCCAGCAGCGATGGGACAGGCACCTATGGCTACACCTTC.

The CDR3 DNA sequence: TGCGCCAGCGGCAAAACTAGCGGACAACTACACACCGGGGAGCTGTTTTTT. This encodes CASGKTSGQLHTGELFF. The J gene is TRBJ2-2, the V gene TRBV5-1; 8 bases align to TRBD2. This CDR3 has 17 residues. Germline loops: CDR1 SGHRS, CDR2 YFSETQ. V dropped 7 bases and J dropped 3; count of bases not matched to a gene: 14.

This chain links TRBV7-4 with TRBJ2-7; D unclear. Per the germline V gene, CDR1 is SGHVT and CDR2 is SQSDAQ. V was shortened by 5 bases and J by 2 bases, with 4 bases between the two germline ends. This CDR3 is built from 11 residues. CDR3 in DNA: TGTGCCAGCAGCCCAACCTACGAGCAGTACTTC. It codes for CASSPTYEQYF.

This chain uses TRBV2 with TRBJ1-1, with D perhaps TRBD1 (6 bases). The CDR3 totals 13 residues. The V and J ends lost 11 bases and 7 bases respectively, with 20 bases between them. Germline-derived CDR1 and CDR2 are SNHLY and FYNNEI. The CDR3 region is CAEVKPGQNEAFF. The CDR3 DNA reads as TGTGCCGAAGTGAAGCCAGGACAGAATGAAGCTTTCTTT.

A single count supports this clone. V gene TRBV4-2 combines with J gene TRBJ1-4; TRBD1 might be the D (5 bases). This CDR3 comprises 15 residues. Germline V gene lookup returns CDR1 LGHNA and CDR2 YNFKEQ. V lost 0 bases and J lost 8, with 13 bases in between. DNA for the CDR3: TGTGCCAGCAGCCAAGATAAACAGGCCGGAGAAAAACTGTTTTTT. Amino acid sequence: CASSQDKQAGEKLFF.

The chain joins TRBV27 to TRBJ2-3, with D tentatively TRBD1 (8 bases). Between the trimmed V and J ends, which lost 10 bases and 1 base, there was a span of 21 bases. The V gene's germline CDR1 is MNHEY and CDR2 SMNVEV (reference sequence). This CDR3 has 16 amino acids. The CDR3 protein is CATRQGREGRTDTQYF. DNA for the CDR3: TGTGCCACCAGACAGGGGAGGGAGGGCCGCACAGATACGCAGTATTTT.